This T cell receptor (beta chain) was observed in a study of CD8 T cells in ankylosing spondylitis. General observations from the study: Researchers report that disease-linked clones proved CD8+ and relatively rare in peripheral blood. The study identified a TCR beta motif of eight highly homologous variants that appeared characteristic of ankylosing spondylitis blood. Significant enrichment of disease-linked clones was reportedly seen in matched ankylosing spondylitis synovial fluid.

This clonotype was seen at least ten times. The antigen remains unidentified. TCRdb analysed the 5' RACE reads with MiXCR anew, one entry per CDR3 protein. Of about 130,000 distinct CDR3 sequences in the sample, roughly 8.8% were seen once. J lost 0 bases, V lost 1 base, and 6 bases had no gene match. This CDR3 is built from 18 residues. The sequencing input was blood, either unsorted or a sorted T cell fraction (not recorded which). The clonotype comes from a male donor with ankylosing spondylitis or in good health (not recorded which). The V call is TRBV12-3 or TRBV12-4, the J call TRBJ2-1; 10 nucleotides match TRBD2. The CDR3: CASSLGLAGVFSYNEQFF. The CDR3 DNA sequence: TGTGCCAGCAGTTTAGGGCTAGCGGGAGTGTTCTCCTACAATGAGCAGTTCTTC.